The 12 T cell receptor beta chains given below trace back to one sample, sequenced in a study of blood T cell repertoires in COVID-19. Clones were read by immunoSEQ multiplex PCR, and TCRdb kept only the in-frame ones, dropping some. The data hold about 280,000 clones, with approximately 82% observed a single time. Sequenced material: PBMCs or T cells enriched from blood (not recorded which). These receptors all come from a man in his forties who had been exposed to COVID-19.

The chain carries TRBV11-2 and TRBJ1-5; no firm D call. The V end lost 3 bases, the J end lost 5 bases, and 8 bases lay between the germline ends. Germline V gene sequence: CDR1 SGHAT, CDR2 FQNNGV. The CDR3 has 13 amino acids. The CDR3 DNA follows: TGTGCCAGCAGCTTGCGGGCCGATCAGCCCCAGCATTTT. It codes for CASSLRADQPQHF.

J is TRBJ1-2 and V is TRBV27; 8 bases are shared with TRBD1. CDR3 size: 14 residues. J was trimmed by 4 bases and V by 3 bases; bases with no gene match: 4. Looked up from germline, CDR1 is MNHEY and CDR2 is SMNVEV (reference sequence). CDR3 residues: CASSFRQGAYGYTF. The CDR3 DNA sequence: TGTGCCAGCAGTTTTAGGCAGGGGGCCTATGGCTACACCTTC.

This CDR3 reads CASSQSTGIGEQYF. CDR3 coding DNA: TGTGCCAGCAGCCAATCGACAGGGATCGGCGAGCAGTACTTC. J is TRBJ2-7 and V is TRBV3-1 (or the pseudogene TRBV3-2); 7 bases align to TRBD1. The V gene end was trimmed by 2 bases and the J gene end by 6 bases; junction bases not matched to a gene: 7. The length of the CDR3 is 14 residues. Looked up from germline, CDR1 is LGHDT and CDR2 is YNNKEL (reference sequence).

In the case of this clone: The sample contains more than one DNA sequence encoding this CDR3. The V and J genes are TRBV18 and TRBJ2-7, with 13 bases matching TRBD2. The CDR3 is 15 amino acids. Trimming cost V 3 bases and J 2 bases; bases outside gene matches: 1. The germline gives CDR1 KGHSH, CDR2 LQKENI. The DNA for the CDR3 is TGTGCCAGCTCACCCGGGACTAGCGGGACCTACGAGCAGTACTTC. Translated, it gives CASSPGTSGTYEQYF.

The chain recombines TRBV5-4 with TRBJ1-1, with D perhaps TRBD1 (6 bases). CDR1 is SGHNT, CDR2 YYREEE, per germline (reference sequence). The CDR3 is made up of 15 amino acids. The germline V and J ends were trimmed by 4 bases and 1 base, with 14 bases remaining between them. The CDR3 nucleotides are TGTGCCAGCAGCGACCACCCGACAGGGAACACTGAAGCTTTCTTT. It translates to CASSDHPTGNTEAFF.

The chain is built from TRBV2 and TRBJ1-2; D might be TRBD1 (6 bases). In germline, CDR1 is SNHLY, CDR2 FYNNEI. This CDR3 spans 13 amino acids. V lost 7 bases and J lost 7, with 16 bases in between. The CDR3 nucleotides read TGTGCCAGCACCTCATTGGGGGCTGGTGGCTACACCTTC. Protein sequence: CASTSLGAGGYTF.

The chain carries TRBV7-8 and TRBJ2-1; 9 nucleotides agree with TRBD2. The CDR3 totals 20 residues. Losses at the gene ends were 1 base for V and 0 bases for J; bases not matched to a gene: 13. The germline CDR1 and CDR2 sequences are SGHVS and FQNEAQ. The CDR3 DNA reads as TGTGCCAGCAGCTTAGGCGGCGGGACCGTTAGCGGGAGCTCCTACAATGAGCAGTTCTTC. This codes for CASSLGGGTVSGSSYNEQFF.

J is TRBJ2-5 and V is TRBV18; 7 bases agree with TRBD2. With V trimmed by 2 bases and J by 3 bases, 12 bases remained unmatched. Germline CDR1 and CDR2: KGHSH and LQKENI. This CDR3 spans 17 amino acids. The CDR3 DNA is TGTGCCAGCTCACCAATGGCGGGAGTGGTTCGCAAAGAGACCCAGTACTTC. The encoded protein is CASSPMAGVVRKETQYF.

The chain uses TRBV7-2 and TRBJ1-5; D is possibly TRBD1 (5 bases). This CDR3 has 15 residues. V was clipped by 1 base and J by 3 bases, with 10 bases between them. In germline, CDR1 is SGHTA, CDR2 FQGNSA. The CDR3 nucleotides are TGTGCCAGCAGCTTAGGAGACAGTGCCAATCAGCCCCAGCATTTT. This codes for CASSLGDSANQPQHF.

The rearrangement links TRBV24-1 to TRBJ2-3; no clear D. Looked up from germline, CDR1 is KGHDR and CDR2 is SFDVKD. Trimming stripped 4 bases from V and 7 bases from J, with 11 bases between. The CDR3 runs 13 residues. Here the CDR3 reads CATSDRTKYTQYF. CDR3 nucleotides: TGTGCCACCAGTGACCGTACAAAGTATACGCAGTATTTT.

J is TRBJ2-4 and V is TRBV5-4; 10 bases map to TRBD2. V gave up 4 bases and J gave up 4 bases; unmatched junction bases: 5. The length of the CDR3 is 15 residues. Germline assignment: CDR1 SGHNT and CDR2 YYREEE (reference sequence). The CDR3 protein is CASSVSGRAKNIQYF. DNA for the CDR3: TGTGCCAGCAGCGTCAGCGGGAGGGCTAAAAACATTCAGTACTTC.

V gene TRBV2 combines with J gene TRBJ1-2; 7 nucleotides line up with TRBD1. CDR3 length: 12 residues. Unmatched junction bases numbered 1, after V lost 7 bases and J lost 2 bases. Germline V gene data show CDR1 as SNHLY and CDR2 as FYNNEI. The CDR3 sequence is CASTTGNYGYTF. The CDR3 bases are TGTGCCAGCACGACAGGGAACTATGGCTACACCTTC.